This TCR beta chain is drawn from a study of Graves' ophthalmopathy and Graves' hyperthyroidism (dated by TCRdb to 2016 to 2018). The study in broad terms: Peripheral blood samples were taken at the time of initial diagnosis, before any treatment was given. The study used TCR beta repertoire signatures to distinguish Graves' ophthalmopathy from Graves' hyperthyroidism and to predict progression to ophthalmopathy. In total, some 140 blood samples were TCR-sequenced: fewer than 50 ophthalmopathy, some 72 hyperthyroidism and roughly 17 hyperthyroidism-to-ophthalmopathy patients. A discovery set of more than 90 patients (43 ophthalmopathy, about 58 stable hyperthyroidism) was enrolled to explore V-J signatures distinguishing ophthalmopathy from hyperthyroidism. An independent validation cohort comprised 18 hyperthyroidism patients and 15 to 17 patients who later progressed from hyperthyroidism to ophthalmopathy. In about six hyperthyroidism patients, the T-cell repertoires found in thyroid tissue were compared with those found in blood. After sampling, hyperthyroidism patients received methimazole starting at 30 mg daily, and ophthalmopathy patients received high-dose intravenous methylprednisolone. The approximately 98 discovery patients were randomly divided into training and test sets at a 7:3 ratio. Paper-wide results and their limitations: The 13-signature model separated ophthalmopathy from stable hyperthyroidism with approximately 85% sensitivity and about 81% specificity in cross-validation, and 80%/75% in the test set. Among expanded thyroid clonotypes with frequency above 0.001, most also showed up in blood, which suggests that blood repertoires may reflect the thyroid immune response. Sample size was not statistically predetermined, and group allocation was not concealed from the investigators. In validation, the model predicted ophthalmopathy progression with nearly 71% sensitivity and around 72% specificity; around twelve predicted patients were CT-confirmed with GO in a median of roughly 6.8 months.

CDR1 and CDR2 were assigned from the germline V gene as SNHLY and FYNNEI. V lost 7 bases and J lost 1 base; the stretch between them is 11 bases long. Counted from cysteine to phenylalanine, this CDR3 has 15 amino acids. Left in the record is the CDR3 DNA by itself, 45 bases read in frame from the first base. The ophthalmopathy patients had moderately to severely active disease, with a Clinical Activity Score of 3 or higher, a NOSPECS grade of 4 or higher, and a disease duration of less than 3 months. Patients were excluded if they had other autoimmune diseases, uncontrolled infections, pregnancy or lactation. Diagnosis was based on clinical symptoms, serum thyroxine, TRAb, thyroid ultrasound and orbital computed tomography. PBMCs were isolated from about 9 ml of fresh peripheral blood by Ficoll-Paque density gradient centrifugation. Total RNA was extracted using Trizol reagent, and RNA quality was checked on an Agilent 2100 Bioanalyzer.

TCR beta CDR3 regions were amplified from RNA transcripts for repertoire sequencing. A first-round RT-PCR used HTBI primers with the Qiagen OneStep RT-PCR kit, followed by a second-round multiplex PCR, size selection and purification. Sequencing of the libraries was carried out on an Illumina HiSeq2000 in paired-end mode with 100 bp reads. In the authors' own workflow: Reads were processed with SOAPnuke, discarding reads with adapters, uncalled bases, mean Phred below 15, or no exact constant-primer or identifier match. High-quality paired reads were merged with COPE v1.2.5. Each unique nucleotide sequence was defined as a clonotype, and clonotypes were aligned to IMGT TRB V, D and J references with MiTCR v1.1. Analysis was restricted to V-J combinations with a frequency above 0.0001, which covered 99% to 99.2% of repertoires. A TCR clonal expansion and chaos score per V-J combination was defined as the ratio of F50 clonal expansion to chaos observed in the TCRdist matrix. Welch's t-statistics and random forest were used to reduce the features to about 12 V-J combinations, which were then used as input to a naive Bayes classifier. The Morisita-Horn index was used to measure how similar the thyroid and blood repertoires were. TCRdb reprocessing: public reads trimmed at Q25 with fastp, clones called with MiXCR, in-frame beta chains kept. Each record represents a unique CDR3 protein, reported with the most common genes and DNA among its rows. These V and J calls are TCRdb output, not the study's own analysis. In this sample the table shows about half a million distinct CDR3 sequences, about an eighth of which occur a single time. About 10% of the sample lies in the top ten.

This clonotype was counted at least ten times. Its target antigen remains unknown. The input lacks base qualities; no much larger clone sits a single base away. The receptor was isolated from a woman aged 25 to 39 with Graves' ophthalmopathy. Donor details come from another sample of the same person, matched by shared clones. The sequenced sample was blood. The receptor chain draws on TRBV2 and TRBJ1-6, with TRBD1 tentatively as D gene (5 bases match). This receptor has the CDR3 CASKVGDSYNSPLHF. Read as DNA, the sequence is TGTGCCAGCAAAGTGGGGGATTCCTATAATTCACCCCTCCACTTT. The CDR3 plus the reference TRBV2 and TRBJ1-6 genes for the other parts give the full variable domain: EPEVTQTPSHQVTQMGQEVILRCVPISNHLYFYWYRQILGQKVEFLVSFYNNEISEKSEIFDDQFSVERPDGSNFTLKIRSTKLEDSAMYFCASKVGDSYNSPLHFGNGTRLTVT.